A selection of T cell receptor beta chains follows, all from one sample in a study of CD8 T cells in ankylosing spondylitis. Each CDR3 protein gets one entry after TCRdb re-called the 5' RACE reads with MiXCR. This table has some 71,000 distinct CDR3 sequences, approximately 5% appearing once. Input material: blood, either unsorted or a sorted T cell fraction (not recorded which). The receptors were sampled from a male donor with ankylosing spondylitis or in good health (not recorded which). Each CDR3 is given with its conserved first and last residue. The size of a clone is reported for some rows only, either as once, few or many, or as a class for expanded clones.

j_gene | abundance | v_gene | CDR3aa
TRBJ1-2 | many | TRBV7-2 | CASSLRRGGGTYLTF
TRBJ2-3 | many | TRBV2 | CASNRTSSDTQYF
TRBJ1-1 | many | TRBV7-2 | CASSPGPGLTGAFF
TRBJ2-1 | many | TRBV5-1 | CASSLARQGREQFF
TRBJ2-3 | many | TRBV28 | CASSRDTTDTQYF
TRBJ2-7 | many | TRBV24-1 | CATSDGTRSYEQYF
TRBJ2-5 | many | TRBV2 | CASIPGLQETQYF
TRBJ1-5 | . | TRBV28 | CASSFYSNPPQHF
TRBJ2-4 | many | TRBV27 | CASSFEAFKNIQYF
TRBJ2-2 | many | TRBV7-8 | CASSLGRGGELFF
TRBJ2-5 | few | TRBV20-1 | CSARIRQDGETQYF
TRBJ2-1 | many | TRBV12-3/TRBV12-4 | CASSPIQGVAEQFF
TRBJ1-2 | many | TRBV6-1 | CASSADRGYGYTF
TRBJ2-5 | many | TRBV10-3 | CAISDAGLAEETQYF
TRBJ2-1 | many | TRBV10-3 | CAIRAGLDHEQFF
TRBJ2-1 | many | TRBV2 | CASSEILAGDEQFF
TRBJ2-2 | many | TRBV7-8 | CASSPQLNTGELFF
TRBJ2-1 | many | TRBV3-1 | CASSQDRHNEQFF
TRBJ1-4 | many | TRBV4-1 | CASSPRGGGANEKLFF
TRBJ2-3 | many | TRBV14 | CASSQEGRDTQYF
TRBJ1-1 | many | TRBV7-2 | CASSYGRTEAFF
TRBJ2-1 | many | TRBV7-3 | CASSHGLAGGYGDEQFF
TRBJ2-1 | many | TRBV29-1 | CSVEKGYNEQFF
TRBJ2-4 | many | TRBV28 | CASSQGLAKNIQYF
TRBJ1-2 | many | TRBV5-1 | CASSRDTRNDYGYTF
TRBJ2-7 | many | TRBV6-1 | CASSEDPRAWDQYF
TRBJ2-5 | few | TRBV7-9 | CASSPPNLETQYF
TRBJ1-1 | many | TRBV5-1 | CASSVQMNTEAFF
TRBJ1-2 | many | TRBV30 | CAWSEHQGAYGYTF
TRBJ2-3 | many | TRBV5-4 | CASQPGTLTDTQYF
TRBJ2-5 | many | TRBV20-1 | CSARPSGGRLTQYF
TRBJ2-1 | many | TRBV18 | CASSPPFGQSSYNEQFF
TRBJ1-1 | many | TRBV16 | CASSPENRGNTEAFF
TRBJ2-7 | many | TRBV27 | CASSPATGSFVGQYF
TRBJ1-2 | many | TRBV12-3/TRBV12-4 | CASSILLGTSF
TRBJ2-2 | many | TRBV29-1 | CSVDGGGELFF
TRBJ2-7 | many | TRBV11-2 | CASSLATGAYEQYF
TRBJ2-7 | many | TRBV7-2 | CASSLSQRGIYEQYF
TRBJ1-1 | many | TRBV20-1 | CSASGQWNTEAFF
TRBJ1-1 | many | TRBV24-1 | CATSDPGTGNTEAFF
TRBJ2-2 | many | TRBV2 | CASGQVSGELFF
TRBJ1-5 | many | TRBV3-1 | CASSPGTQNQPQHF
TRBJ2-1 | . | TRBV9 | CASSVASEAGSLGEQFF
TRBJ2-5 | . | TRBV20-1 | CSASPPAGTNPHQETQYF
TRBJ1-5 | . | TRBV6-2/TRBV6-3 | CASTPGTGDQPQHF
TRBJ1-5 | many | TRBV4-2 | CASSQGRRGWANQPQHF
TRBJ2-7 | many | TRBV5-1 | CASSLVPASYEQYF
TRBJ1-2 | many | TRBV27 | CASSSRQGDGYTF
TRBJ2-7 | many | TRBV28 | CASTPIGGFYEQYF
TRBJ2-3 | many | TRBV5-1 | CASSLGAGGTDTQYF
TRBJ1-2 | many | TRBV12-3/TRBV12-4 | CASSPEDRAPYYGYTF
TRBJ2-3 | many | TRBV5-6 | CASRGLAGATDTQYF
TRBJ1-2 | many | TRBV29-1 | CSVDQGTEGGYTF
TRBJ2-3 | many | TRBV10-3 | CAISWGRGDTQYF
TRBJ1-1 | many | TRBV20-1 | CSARTLGGTEAFF
TRBJ1-1 | many | TRBV20-1 | CSARDSDRIGTEAFF
TRBJ1-1 | . | TRBV4-1 | CASSQDSQTYTEAFF
TRBJ2-3 | many | TRBV28 | CASSSLQGTDTQYF
TRBJ2-5 | many | TRBV28 | CASSLSRTQYF